This TCR beta chain was captured by sequencing in a study of spatial heterogeneity in lung cancer. Study findings and constraints: At tumor resection, ubiquitous expanded TCRs were detected in blood more often than later.

Each CDR3 protein is one row after TCRdb ran MiXCR on the 5' RACE reads. Here the sample spans about 86,000 distinct CDR3 sequences, around 12% being singletons. This clonotype was detected only a few times. Its antigen is not known. Time point reported: sample taken at primary tumor resection. The sequenced material consisted of unsorted whole RNA from tumor, nontumor lung or frozen PBMC. The donors, around 71 patients with untreated early-stage non-small cell lung cancer, provided the samples. The CDR3 runs 16 residues. CDR1 and CDR2 (germline): SEHNR, FQNEAQ (reference sequence). V lost 5 bases and J lost 0; bases outside the gene matches: 10.

The rearrangement joins TRBV7-9 to TRBJ2-7; the match to TRBD2 covers 7 bases. The material was PBMCs, obtained at surgery. The clonotype originates from a male donor with early-stage non-small cell lung cancer. CDR3: CASSPPSGAISYEQYF. CDR3 nucleotides: TGTGCCAGCAGCCCCCCCAGCGGGGCGATCTCCTACGAGCAGTACTTC.